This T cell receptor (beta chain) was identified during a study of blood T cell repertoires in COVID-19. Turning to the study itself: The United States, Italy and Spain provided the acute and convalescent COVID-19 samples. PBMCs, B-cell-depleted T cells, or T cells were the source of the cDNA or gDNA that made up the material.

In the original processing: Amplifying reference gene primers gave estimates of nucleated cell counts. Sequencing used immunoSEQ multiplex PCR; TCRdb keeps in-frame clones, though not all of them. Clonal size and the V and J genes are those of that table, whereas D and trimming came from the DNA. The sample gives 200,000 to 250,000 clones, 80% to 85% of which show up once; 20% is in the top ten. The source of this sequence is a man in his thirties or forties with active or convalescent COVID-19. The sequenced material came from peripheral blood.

The CDR3 spells CASSLGRGLDSYEQYF. In DNA, the CDR3 is TGCGCCAGCAGCTTGGGGAGAGGGCTGGATTCCTACGAGCAGTACTTC. The chain carries TRBV5-1 and TRBJ2-7, with D maybe TRBD2 (5 bases). The CDR3 is 16 residues long. Germline CDR1 and CDR2: SGHRS and YFSETQ. V was pared by 0 bases and J by 1 base, with 14 bases between. Supplemented by reference TRBV5-1 and TRBJ2-7, the full variable domain reads KAGVTQTPRYLIKTRGQQVTLSCSPISGHRSVSWYQQTPGQGLQFLFEYFSETQRNKGNFPGRFSGRQFSNSRSEMNVSTLELGDSALYLCASSLGRGLDSYEQYFGPGTRLTVT.